One and the same sample provided the 17 T cell receptor beta chains below, sequenced in a study of molecular identifiers for immune sequencing clone quantification. In TCRdb, the PCR reads were re-called with MiXCR into one record per CDR3 protein. This table holds hundreds of thousands of distinct CDR3 sequences, about 20% found once. The sample comprised naive CD8+ T cells from blood, with Jurkat cell RNA spiked in. Subset denoted: FACS-sorted CD8+CD4-CCR7+CD45RA+ naive T cells. All receptors come from a human donor in good health. Some libraries in this study had Jurkat cell RNA spiked in.

This clonotype was recorded at least ten times. The V gene is TRBV29-1, the J gene TRBJ1-2, with 7 bases lining up with TRBD1. The V and J ends lost 0 bases and 4 bases, in that order; junction bases with no gene match: 8. Germline CDR1 and CDR2: SQVTM and ANQGSEA. The CDR3 sequence is 15 residues long. CDR3 sequence (DNA): TGCAGCGTTGAAGATTTCCCAGGGGGAGCCTATGGCTACACCTTC. It codes for CSVEDFPGGAYGYTF.

This clonotype was seen at least ten times. The chain links TRBV5-4 to TRBJ2-7, with 12 bases identical to TRBD2. The CDR3 extends over 15 amino acids. The germline CDR1 and CDR2 sequences are SGHNT and YYREEE (reference sequence). V trimming: 6 bases; J trimming: 5 bases; junction bases outside the gene matches: 9. The CDR3 DNA reads TGTGCCAGCATGCTAGCGGGAGGGCCAGGTGACGAGCAGTACTTC. The encoded protein is CASMLAGGPGDEQYF.

As regards this clonotype: A read error may explain this, as a much larger clone is one base away. This chain links TRBV6-1 with TRBJ1-2, with TRBD1 matching over 7 bases. The germline CDR1 and CDR2 sequences are MNHNS and SASEGT. This CDR3 is built from 14 residues. CDR3 nucleotides: TGTGCCAGCAGTGTACGGGACAGCAACTATGGCTACGCCTTC. This encodes CASSVRDSNYGYAF.

This clonotype came up many times. This chain links TRBV13 with TRBJ2-1; 10 nucleotides line up with TRBD2. CDR3 length: 16 residues. The V gene end was trimmed by 5 bases and the J gene end by 10 bases; junction bases not matched to a gene: 14. Looked up from germline, CDR1 is PRHDT and CDR2 is FYEKMQ (reference sequence). The CDR3 region has the DNA TGTGCCAGCAGCCCCCCAGGAGCGGGGGGGCTTCGGGAGCAGTTCTTC. This translates into CASSPPGAGGLREQFF.

In this sample, this clonotype turned up many times. The chain carries TRBV12-3 or TRBV12-4 and TRBJ1-5, with 7 bases that match TRBD1. After removal of 3 bases from V and 3 bases from J, the junction contained 11 bases not matched to a gene. The CDR3 contains 17 residues. The CDR3 DNA sequence: TGTGCCAGCAGTTTGGGGAGGGGAGACAGGGACAATCAGCCCCAGCATTTT. Its protein product is CASSLGRGDRDNQPQHF.

This clonotype has more than one count but fewer than ten. The chain combines TRBV27 with TRBJ2-3, with D possibly TRBD2 on 5 matching bases. CDR1 and CDR2 (germline): MNHEY, SMNVEV (reference sequence). V lost 6 bases to trimming and J lost 4 bases, with 14 bases between them. The CDR3 contains 14 residues. As DNA, the CDR3 is TGTGCCAGCAGAACAGATTTCGGGGCAGATACGCAGTATTTT. Residues: CASRTDFGADTQYF.

This clonotype was detected ten times or more. The chain carries TRBV4-1 and TRBJ1-1, with 9 bases lining up with TRBD1. CDR1 is MGHRA, CDR2 YSYEKL, per germline. The CDR3 is 15 residues long. The junction had 4 bases not matched to a gene; V was cut back by 1 base and J by 4 bases. CDR3 nucleotide sequence: TGCGCCAGCAGCCAAGGGGGACAGGGTAGCACTGAAGCTTTCTTT. Amino acids: CASSQGGQGSTEAFF.

The chain joins TRBV12-3 or TRBV12-4 to TRBJ1-2; TRBD1 aligns across 11 bases. V lost 1 base to trimming and J lost 8 bases; unmatched junction nucleotides: 3. The CDR3 sequence is 14 residues long. This CDR3 is CASSLEDRGLGYTF. The CDR3 bases are TGTGCCAGCAGTTTAGAGGACAGGGGGCTGGGCTACACCTTC.

In this sample, this clonotype turned up many times. The gene calls are TRBV25-1 and TRBJ2-7; D uncertain. The CDR3 is 12 residues long. Germline V CDR1 and CDR2: MGHDK, SYGVNS. The germline V and J ends were trimmed by 8 bases and 5 bases, with 13 bases remaining between them. CDR3 DNA sequence: TGTGCCAGCGGCGGACCCCACCACGAGCAGTACTTC. It specifies CASGGPHHEQYF.

This clonotype has a count of ten or more. CDR3 sequence: CASSSPAGPLGQFF. The CDR3 bases are TGTGCCAGCAGCTCCCCAGCGGGGCCCTTAGGGCAGTTCTTC. The chain is built from TRBV11-2 and TRBJ2-1; TRBD2 matches 7 bases. The junction had 12 bases not matched to a gene; V was cut back by 4 bases and J by 12 bases. This CDR3 has 14 residues. Germline V lookup: CDR1 SGHAT, CDR2 FQNNGV.

About this clonotype itself: A much more abundant neighbour one base away suggests this may be a read error. The chain joins TRBV10-3 to TRBJ2-7; 8 bases agree with TRBD1. The germline V gene encodes CDR1 ENHRY and CDR2 SYGVKD. The CDR3 has 14 amino acids. In DNA, the CDR3 is TGTGCCATCATGCCAGGACAGGGTAACTACGGGCAGTACTTC. This translates into CAIMPGQGNYGQYF.

This clonotype occurred a few times. J is TRBJ2-7 and V is TRBV19, with D hard to call. Germline V gives CDR1 LNHDA, CDR2 SQIVND (reference sequence). V gave up 1 base and J gave up 2 bases, with 9 bases separating them. This CDR3 has 14 amino acids. The CDR3 coding sequence is TGTGCCAGTAGTATAGGCCACTTTGCCTACGAGCAGTACTTC. Amino acid sequence: CASSIGHFAYEQYF.

Turning to this clonotype: Being one base from a much bigger clone, this may be a read error. The chain employs TRBV10-3 and TRBJ2-5; 8 nucleotides agree with TRBD1. This CDR3 has 14 residues. The J segment lost 13 bases and the V segment lost 4 bases, leaving 14 bases of the junction unmatched. Germline-derived CDR1 and CDR2 are ENHRY and SYGVKD. CDR3: CAISGESKGQAGYF. The CDR3 DNA is TGTGCCATCAGTGGGGAATCTAAGGGACAGGCGGGGTACTTC.

The chain employs TRBV7-9 and TRBJ2-1; the D is unclear. CDR1 SEHNR and CDR2 FQNEAQ come from the germline V gene (reference sequence). There are 13 residues in the CDR3. Between the trimmed V and J ends, which lost 5 bases and 3 bases, there was a span of 8 bases. CDR3 amino acids: CASSRPVYNEQFF. As DNA, the CDR3 is TGTGCCAGCAGCCGTCCGGTCTACAATGAGCAGTTCTTC.

Comments on this clonotype: This could be a read error, since a much larger clone is one nucleotide away. The genes are TRBV12-3 or TRBV12-4 and TRBJ2-5; TRBD2 aligns across 11 bases. This CDR3 is 16 amino acids long. Germline trimming cut 5 bases from V and 4 bases from J; bases unmatched to any gene: 9. CDR3 sequence: CASSVDSGRAVETQYF. The DNA of the CDR3 is TGTGCCAGCAGTGTAGATAGCGGGAGGGCCGTAGAGACCCAGTACTTC.

This clonotype was found many times. The J gene is TRBJ1-5, the V gene TRBV6-1, with a weak D call TRBD1 (6 bases). Germline CDR1 MNHNS, CDR2 SASEGT. The CDR3 sequence is 12 residues long. Trimming shortened V by 7 bases and J by 7 bases, and 11 bases separated the two germline ends. The chain's CDR3 is CASNAQGQPQHF. As DNA, the CDR3 is TGTGCCAGCAATGCACAGGGACAGCCCCAGCATTTT.

This chain links TRBV5-6 with TRBJ2-1, with D tentatively TRBD2 (5 bases). This CDR3 spans 14 amino acids. Germline V lookup: CDR1 SGHDT, CDR2 YYEEEE. Trimming took 2 bases from V and 2 from J, leaving 8 bases between them. The chain's CDR3 is CASSFNGTYNEQFF. CDR3 nucleotides: TGTGCCAGCAGCTTCAACGGGACCTACAATGAGCAGTTCTTC.